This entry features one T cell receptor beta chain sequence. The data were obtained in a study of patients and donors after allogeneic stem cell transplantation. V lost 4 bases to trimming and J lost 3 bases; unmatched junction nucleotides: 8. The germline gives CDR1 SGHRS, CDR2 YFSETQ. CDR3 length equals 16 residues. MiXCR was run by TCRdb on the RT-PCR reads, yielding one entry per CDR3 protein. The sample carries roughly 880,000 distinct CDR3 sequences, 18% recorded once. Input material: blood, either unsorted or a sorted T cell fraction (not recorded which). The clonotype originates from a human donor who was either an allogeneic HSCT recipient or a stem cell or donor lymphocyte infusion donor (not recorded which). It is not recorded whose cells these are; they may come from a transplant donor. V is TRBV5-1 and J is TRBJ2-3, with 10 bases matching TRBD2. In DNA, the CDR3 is TGCGCCAGCAGCGTCGGGACTAGCGTAACGACAGATACGCAGTATTTT. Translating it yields CASSVGTSVTTDTQYF.